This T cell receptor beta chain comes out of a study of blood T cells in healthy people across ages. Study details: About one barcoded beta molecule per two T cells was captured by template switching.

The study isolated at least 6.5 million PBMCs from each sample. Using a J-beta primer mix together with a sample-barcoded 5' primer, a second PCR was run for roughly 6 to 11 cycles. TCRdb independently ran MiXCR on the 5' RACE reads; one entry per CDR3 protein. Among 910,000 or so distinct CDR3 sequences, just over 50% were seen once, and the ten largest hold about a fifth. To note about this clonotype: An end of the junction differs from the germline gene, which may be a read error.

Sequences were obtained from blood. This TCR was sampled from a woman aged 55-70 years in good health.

The CDR3 here is CSVAGLAGEAQYF. The CDR3 DNA reads TGCAGCGTGGCCGGGCTAGCGGGAGAGGCCCAGTACTTC. The chain links TRBV29-1 to TRBJ2-5; 10 bases are shared with TRBD2. The length of the CDR3 is 13 residues. Per the germline V gene, CDR1 is SQVTM and CDR2 is ANQGSEA.